These 16 T cell receptor beta chains were sequenced from one sample in a study of CDR3 diversity in severe acne. MiXCR, applied by TCRdb to the PCR reads, yields one record per CDR3 protein. The sample lists some 90,000 distinct CDR3 sequences, 45% to 55% occurring once. Sequences were obtained from blood. The receptors were sampled from a male donor in good health, serving as a control.

This clonotype was recorded a few times. V and J are TRBV6-1 and TRBJ1-4; D remains unclear. V was trimmed by 2 bases and J by 11 bases, leaving 0 bases between them. Germline loops: CDR1 MNHNS, CDR2 SASEGT. The CDR3 is 9 residues long. The DNA of the CDR3 is TGTGCCAGCAGTGAAAAACTGTTTTTT. It yields the protein CASSEKLFF.

DNA of the CDR3: TGTGCCACCAGCCTAAGGAGCTCTGGAAACACCATATATTTT. As protein: CATSLRSSGNTIYF. This chain links TRBV15 with TRBJ1-3, with D uncertain. This CDR3 comprises 14 residues. V was clipped by 5 bases and J by 0 bases, with 8 bases between them. Germline CDR1 is LNHNV and CDR2 is YYDKDF (reference sequence).

This clonotype was observed once. Just one base apart from a much larger clone, this may be a read error. This CDR3 fails to terminate in the conserved phenylalanine or tryptophan, so it likely reflects a read error. CDR3 sequence reads: CASSFDANTEAFL. CDR3 nucleotide sequence: TGTGCCAGCAGCTTTGATGCGAACACTGAAGCTTTCCTT. The chain is built from TRBV5-6 and TRBJ1-1; unclear D gene. V lost 2 bases to trimming and J lost 1 base, with 6 bases between them. Looked up from germline, CDR1 is SGHDT and CDR2 is YYEEEE. There are 13 residues in the CDR3.

Notes on this clonotype: At one boundary the junction diverges from the germline segment, which might be a read error. The chain uses TRBV29-1 and TRBJ2-7, with D perhaps assigned TRBD1 or TRBD2 (5 bases each). This CDR3 is 13 amino acids long. Germline V gene lookup returns CDR1 SQVTM and CDR2 ANQGSEA. For the CDR3, the DNA is TGCAGCGTCGAAGGGACCCGGTACGGCGAGCAGTACTTC. As protein: CSVEGTRYGEQYF.

Comments on this clonotype: A much larger clone differs by one base, so this may be a read error. Since the CDR3 does not end with the conserved phenylalanine or tryptophan, this likely comes from a read error. V usage is TRBV6-2 or TRBV6-3 and J usage is TRBJ2-3; D ambiguous. The V gene lost 3 bases and the J gene lost 5 bases, with 3 bases spanning the gap. Germline-derived CDR1 and CDR2 are MNHEY and SVGEGT. The CDR3 covers 11 residues. CDR3 sequence: CASSYLDTQYL. CDR3 in DNA: TGTGCCAGCAGTTATCTAGATACGCAGTATCTT.

The table lists this clonotype with many counts. The chain carries TRBV11-3 and TRBJ2-2; D is ambiguous. The V end lost 8 bases, the J end lost 0 bases, and 7 bases lay between the germline ends. Germline values: CDR1 SGHNT, CDR2 YENEEA. This CDR3 is 13 amino acids long. The CDR3 region is CASSGANTGELFF. Here the CDR3 DNA reads TGTGCCAGCTCCGGCGCGAACACCGGGGAGCTGTTTTTT.

In its sample, this clonotype was seen a few times. The chain couples TRBV20-1 to TRBJ1-5; unclear D gene. The CDR3 is made up of 15 amino acids. Germline-derived CDR1 and CDR2 are DFQATT and SNEGSKA (reference sequence). The germline V and J ends were trimmed by 0 bases and 5 bases, with 14 bases remaining between them. CDR3 loop: CSARDWTGIDQPQHF. DNA for the CDR3: TGCAGTGCTAGAGATTGGACGGGCATCGATCAGCCCCAGCATTTT.

Of note for this clonotype: It is likely a read error, because the conserved phenylalanine at the end of the CDR3 is missing. The chain uses TRBV28 and TRBJ2-5; the match to TRBD1 covers 8 bases. CDR1 and CDR2 (germline): MDHEN, SYDVKM. V lost 4 bases and J lost 1; bases outside the gene matches: 8. The CDR3 is 16 amino acids. The DNA of the CDR3 is TGTGCCAGCAGTTCCCTCAGGGGACAGGCCCAAGAGACCCAGTACTTA. Amino acid sequence: CASSSLRGQAQETQYL.

This clonotype was counted at least ten times. The gene calls are TRBV24-1 and TRBJ1-2; no firm D call. The V end lost 5 bases, the J end lost 3 bases, and 9 bases lay between the germline ends. The CDR3 length is 13 residues. Germline V gene lookup returns CDR1 KGHDR and CDR2 SFDVKD. The CDR3 DNA reads as TGTGCCACCAGTGTTGCAGGAGACTATGGCTACACCTTC. Protein sequence: CATSVAGDYGYTF.

The chain recombines TRBV20-1 with TRBJ2-7; 7 nucleotides line up with TRBD1. CDR1 is DFQATT and CDR2 is SNEGSKA in the germline V gene (reference sequence). CDR3 length: 12 residues. Here the CDR3 DNA reads TGCGTAGTCGGGACAGCACTATTCGAGCAGTACTTC. It translates to CVVGTALFEQYF.

This chain links TRBV9 with TRBJ2-5; the D gene is possibly TRBD2 (7 bases). V was clipped by 7 bases and J by 5 bases, with 18 bases between them. Germline V gene data show CDR1 as SGDLS and CDR2 as YYNGEE. The CDR3 is 14 amino acids. CDR3 bases: TGTGCCAGCCACCCAGAGGGGGGAGGGGAGACCCAGTACTTC. This sequence encodes CASHPEGGGETQYF.

This clonotype is termed medium-sized. This rearrangement joins TRBV10-3 to TRBJ1-3, with 7 bases that match TRBD1. Germline assignment: CDR1 ENHRY and CDR2 SYGVKD. Trimming at V came to 0 bases and at J to 0 bases, leaving 2 bases not matched to a gene. The CDR3 spans 16 residues. CDR3 DNA sequence: TGTGCCATCAGTGAGTCGAGGGACAGCTCTGGAAACACCATATATTTT. Translation: CAISESRDSSGNTIYF.

In regard to this clonotype: This likely comes from a read error, as the CDR3 has no conserved phenylalanine or tryptophan at its end. The chain carries TRBV28 and TRBJ2-1; TRBD2 aligns across 10 bases. The length of the CDR3 is 17 residues. V lost 6 bases to trimming and J lost 4 bases; unmatched junction nucleotides: 12. Germline values: CDR1 MDHEN, CDR2 SYDVKM. The CDR3 loop reads CASSASGGALGYNEQFS. Here the CDR3 DNA reads TGTGCCAGCAGCGCCAGCGGGGGGGCCTTGGGTTACAATGAGCAGTTCTCC.

The V and J genes are TRBV6-6 and TRBJ1-1; D might be TRBD1 (5 bases). The germline V gene encodes CDR1 MNHNY and CDR2 SVGAGI (reference sequence). V shed 0 bases and J shed 0 bases, with 8 bases lying between them. This CDR3 region has 15 residues. CDR3 protein: CASSYSGRLNTEAFF. CDR3 sequence (DNA): TGTGCCAGCAGTTACTCGGGACGGCTGAACACTGAAGCTTTCTTT.

This chain joins TRBV2 and TRBJ1-5; perhaps TRBD1 as D (5 bases). Germline CDR1 reads SNHLY; CDR2 reads FYNNEI. There are 14 residues in the CDR3. Deletions cut 7 bases from V and 9 bases from J, with 19 bases between. In DNA form, the CDR3 reads TGTGCCAGCACTGGACGGAGCCTCGGGGGGCCCCAGCATTTT. Protein product: CASTGRSLGGPQHF.

The rearrangement links TRBV5-8 to TRBJ2-5, with D possibly being TRBD1 (6 bases). The germline CDR1 and CDR2 sequences are SGHTS and YDEGEE. V was trimmed by 4 bases and J by 1 base, leaving 17 bases between them. The CDR3 is made up of 16 amino acids. In DNA form, the CDR3 reads TGTGCCAGCAGCCCGTCGTTCAGGGGTGCCCAAGAGACCCAGTACTTC. Translation gives CASSPSFRGAQETQYF. Complete variable domain (other parts from reference TRBV5-8 and TRBJ2-5): EAGVTQSPTHLIKTRGQQATLRCSPISGHTSVYWYQQALGLGLQFLLWYDEGEERNRGNFPPRFSGRQFPNYSSELNVNALELEDSALYLCASSPSFRGAQETQYFGPGTRLLVL.